These 5 T cell receptor beta chains came from one sample sequenced in a study of T cell clonality in common variable immunodeficiency. The table came from immunoSEQ multiplex PCR; TCRdb's copy has only in-frame clones and leaves some out. The sample lists roughly 32,000 clones, none appearing once, the ten largest making up over 9%. Material for sequencing was peripheral blood mononuclear cells. The origin of the receptors is a person aged 18-69 years in good health.

A note on this clone: The CDR3 end lies 3 residues beyond the end of the read and is filled in from the germline J gene. V and J are TRBV19 and TRBJ1-2; no firm D call. This CDR3 comprises 17 residues. Germline loops: CDR1 LNHDA, CDR2 SQIVND (reference sequence). Incomplete CDR3 DNA: TGTGCCAGTAGAACCGATAGCGGTTATAGCTCCTACAATGAC. Its translation is CASRTDSGYSSYND. The whole CDR3 reads CASRTDSGYSSYNDYTF.

This clone has ten or more counts. The CDR3 end falls 3 residues outside the read, so it is completed with the germline J gene. This chain uses TRBV18 with TRBJ2-7; no firm D call. CDR1 and CDR2 (germline): KGHSH, LQKENI. The CDR3 extends over 14 amino acids. V was clipped by 6 bases and J by 5 bases, with 17 bases between them. CDR3 protein: CASSRAQKRDEQYF. The sequenced CDR3 bases are TGTGCCAGCTCCCGAGCACAGAAAAGGGACGAG.

This clone has ten or more counts. The read terminates 3 residues ahead of where the CDR3 ends, so the germline J gene completes it. V is TRBV14 and J is TRBJ2-3; the D gene is possibly TRBD2 (5 bases). The CDR3 runs to 14 residues. V was shortened by 1 base and J by 6 bases, with 11 bases between the two germline ends. CDR1 SGHDN and CDR2 FVKESK come from the germline V gene. CDR3 protein: CASSQGGHADTQYF. Partial CDR3 DNA: TGTGCCAGCAGCCAAGGAGGGCACGCGGATACG.

The sample holds many counts of this clone. The sequenced fragment ends 3 residues before the CDR3 boundary, so the rest is inferred from the germline J gene. This sequence joins TRBV20-1 and TRBJ1-5, with D maybe TRBD1 (6 bases). Germline values: CDR1 DFQATT, CDR2 SNEGSKA (reference sequence). V dropped 3 bases and J dropped 3 bases, with 12 bases sitting between them. The CDR3 spans 14 residues. The part of the CDR3 DNA that was read is TGCAGTGCTAGGGCGACAGGTTTCAATCAGCCC. It yields the protein CSARATGFNQP. The complete CDR3 sequence is CSARATGFNQPQHF.

This clone was recorded at least ten times. The read stops 3 residues short of the end of the CDR3; the missing end is completed from the germline J gene. J is TRBJ2-7 and V is TRBV7-9, with unresolved D. CDR3 length: 11 amino acids. Germline V CDR1 and CDR2: SEHNR, FQNEAQ (reference sequence). The ends were cut back, 5 bases at V and 5 bases at J, with 7 bases in the middle. CDR3: CASSATDEQYF. The CDR3 bases that were read are TGTGCCAGCAGCGCAACTGACGAG.